This TCR beta chain originates from a study of T-cell memory formation after mild COVID-19. Study-wide context: Largely, TCR clusters stayed within a single donor. Study results and limitations: While clones contracting from day 15 to 85 were balanced between CD4 and CD8, later expanders leaned CD4+.

From the 5' RACE reads, TCRdb called clonotypes with MiXCR, one entry per CDR3 protein. The table lists 250,000 to 350,000 distinct CDR3 sequences, 15% to 20% of them singletons. This CDR3 is built from 15 residues. Germline assignment: CDR1 SGHRS and CDR2 YFSETQ. The V and J ends lost 4 bases and 8 bases, in that order; junction bases with no gene match: 9. This clonotype was seen more than once but under ten times. The antigen remains undetermined. The sequence was collected from a man younger than 30 who had mild COVID-19 (a few samples of this study predate the infection). Cell type and time point are not known. Sequenced sample: PBMCs or a T cell subset sorted from them (not recorded which). The chain is built from TRBV5-1 and TRBJ1-2, with 12 bases lining up with TRBD1. CDR3 loop: CASSVEGQGALGYTF. The CDR3 DNA follows: TGCGCCAGCAGCGTCGAGGGACAGGGGGCATTGGGCTACACCTTC.